Below, 15 T cell receptor beta chains from the same sample are listed, as sequenced in a study of vaccination effects on CD4 cells after COVID-19. Before any sequencing was done, the ViraFEST assay used viral peptide pools to expand antigen-specific CD4+ T cells. Culturing for about ten days preceded CD4+ T cell isolation. This individual tested PCR-positive for SARS-CoV-2 infection between March and December 2020. Antigen specificity for these receptors is unknown. Clones were sequenced by immunoSEQ multiplex PCR, and TCRdb holds only the in-frame ones, with some missing. Of tens of thousands of clones in the sample, 69% were seen once. The material sequenced was CD4+ T cells from PBMCs cultured with SARS-CoV-2 spike peptides, taken before COVID-19 vaccination. Receptors were obtained from a human donor who had a prior SARS-CoV-2 infection.

The chain employs TRBV27 and TRBJ2-2, with 8 bases identical to TRBD1. Germline-derived CDR1 and CDR2 are MNHEY and SMNVEV (reference sequence). J was trimmed by 5 bases and V by 7 bases; bases with no gene match: 6. This CDR3 is built from 14 residues. CDR3 nucleotides: TGTGCCAGCACCCCGGACAGGGTGACCGGGGAGCTGTTTTTT. Amino acids: CASTPDRVTGELFF.

The rearrangement links TRBV19 to TRBJ1-5; D gene ambiguous. V lost 7 bases, J lost 2 bases, and 15 bases lay in between. CDR3 length: 15 amino acids. Germline V lookup: CDR1 LNHDA, CDR2 SQIVND (reference sequence). The CDR3 nucleotides are TGTGCCAGTACCCCGCGGGTCATTGGCAATCAGCCCCAGCATTTT. Translated: CASTPRVIGNQPQHF.

The chain recombines TRBV3-1 (or the pseudogene TRBV3-2) with TRBJ2-3, with 14 bases identical to TRBD2. The germline gives CDR1 LGHDT, CDR2 YNNKEL (reference sequence). The CDR3 extends over 16 amino acids. The trim removed 3 bases at V and 3 bases at J, leaving 2 bases unmatched. The CDR3, as DNA: TGTGCCAGCAGCCAGGGACTAGCGGGGGAAACAGATACGCAGTATTTT. Its protein product is CASSQGLAGETDTQYF.

This rearrangement joins TRBV5-4 to TRBJ2-5, with TRBD1 matching over 9 bases. Germline CDR1 and CDR2: SGHNT and YYREEE (reference sequence). The CDR3 runs 15 residues. J was trimmed by 5 bases and V by 3 bases; bases with no gene match: 8. This CDR3 is CASSSRRTGVETQYF. CDR3 DNA sequence: TGTGCCAGCAGCTCCCGCCGGACAGGGGTGGAGACCCAGTACTTC.

The J gene is TRBJ2-1, the V gene TRBV5-4, with D possibly matching TRBD2 (7 bases). The CDR3 sequence is 16 residues long. V was shortened by 7 bases and J by 6 bases, with 23 bases between the two germline ends. The germline gives CDR1 SGHNT, CDR2 YYREEE (reference sequence). The CDR3 sequence is CASGLPPKGGINEQFF. CDR3 DNA sequence: TGTGCCAGCGGGCTCCCACCGAAGGGGGGGATCAATGAGCAGTTCTTC. The variable domain in full, with the rest retrieved from reference TRBV5-4 and TRBJ2-1, is ETGVTQSPTHLIKTRGQQVTLRCSSQSGHNTVSWYQQALGQGPQFIFQYYREEENGRGNFPPRFSGLQFPNYSSELNVNALELDDSALYLCASGLPPKGGINEQFFGPGTRLTVL.

The chain has TRBV11-3 and TRBJ2-7, with a possible D match to TRBD1 (6 bases). V dropped 0 bases and J dropped 3 bases, with 6 bases sitting between them. CDR3 size: 13 residues. Germline V gene lookup returns CDR1 SGHNT and CDR2 YENEEA. The CDR3 region has the DNA TGTGCCAGCAGCTTAGACAGGGGCTACGAGCAGTACTTC. Translated, it gives CASSLDRGYEQYF.

CDR3 protein: CSASSHVYWLAGTNEQFF. CDR3 bases: TGCAGTGCTAGTTCTCACGTGTATTGGCTAGCGGGAACCAATGAGCAGTTCTTC. This chain links TRBV20-1 with TRBJ2-1; 9 positions agree with TRBD2. The germline gives CDR1 DFQATT, CDR2 SNEGSKA (reference sequence). The ends lost 3 bases at V and 6 bases at J; junction bases unmatched: 18. CDR3 size: 18 residues.

The chain combines TRBV28 with TRBJ2-1, with 13 positions matching TRBD2. From germline, CDR1 is MDHEN and CDR2 SYDVKM. The CDR3 runs to 16 residues. The V gene end was trimmed by 7 bases and the J gene end by 7 bases; junction bases not matched to a gene: 10. The CDR3 spells CASTLSGTSGVNEQFF. For the CDR3, the DNA is TGTGCCAGCACCCTCTCCGGGACTAGCGGGGTTAATGAGCAGTTCTTC.

This chain connects TRBV20-1 to TRBJ1-1, with no clear D. The CDR3 spans 13 residues. The germline CDR1 and CDR2 sequences are DFQATT and SNEGSKA (reference sequence). The germline V and J ends were trimmed by 3 bases and 6 bases, with 14 bases remaining between them. The CDR3 loop is CSASPIPGAEAFF. The DNA for the CDR3 is TGCAGTGCTAGTCCCATCCCTGGGGCTGAAGCTTTCTTT.

The chain's CDR3 is CASSLDRSSGNTIYF. The CDR3 coding sequence is TGCGCCAGCAGCTTGGATCGGAGCTCTGGAAACACCATATATTTT. The chain links TRBV5-1 to TRBJ1-3, with no clear D. This CDR3 comprises 15 residues. Trimming took off 0 bases at V and 0 bases at J, with 7 bases between the two ends. Germline CDR1 SGHRS, CDR2 YFSETQ.

The chain carries TRBV7-2 and TRBJ1-5; D is perhaps TRBD1 (5 bases). Germline V gives CDR1 SGHTA, CDR2 FQGNSA. This CDR3 region has 17 residues. Deletions cut 5 bases from V and 1 base from J, with 18 bases between. CDR3 protein: CASSLGPGGSSNQPQHF. DNA for the CDR3: TGTGCCAGCAGCCTGGGGCCTGGGGGATCAAGCAATCAGCCCCAGCATTTT.

This clone ranks as medium-sized. The V call is TRBV3-1 (or the pseudogene TRBV3-2), the J call TRBJ2-5; possible D gene TRBD2, 6 bases. Germline CDR1 and CDR2: LGHDT and YNNKEL (reference sequence). V was pared by 1 base and J by 2 bases, with 11 bases between. The CDR3 is 15 residues long. CDR3 coding DNA: TGTGCCAGCAGCCAAGCTGGACTACGACAAGAGACCCAGTACTTC. Protein product: CASSQAGLRQETQYF.

The J gene is TRBJ2-7, the V gene TRBV28, with D perhaps TRBD1 (6 bases). Germline-derived CDR1 and CDR2 are MDHEN and SYDVKM. The ends were cut back, 2 bases at V and 4 bases at J, with 12 bases in the middle. The length of the CDR3 is 14 residues. This CDR3 is CASSLGGQGYEQYF. Here the CDR3 DNA reads TGTGCCAGCAGTTTAGGGGGACAAGGGTACGAGCAGTACTTC.

The DNA of the CDR3 is TGTGCCAGTAGTATCCGACTAGCGGGACACAATGAGCAGTTCTTC. This encodes CASSIRLAGHNEQFF. The rearrangement joins TRBV19 to TRBJ2-1, with TRBD2 matching over 11 bases. Per germline, CDR1 LNHDA and CDR2 SQIVND (reference sequence). The CDR3 has 15 residues. With 3 bases clipped from V and 5 bases from J, the junction kept 3 bases outside the gene matches.

The chain joins TRBV24-1 to TRBJ1-5; D uncertain. CDR1 KGHDR and CDR2 SFDVKD come from the germline V gene. The CDR3 consists of 15 residues. The V end was cut by 3 bases, the J end by 6 bases, with 14 bases between. As DNA, the CDR3 is TGTGCCACCAGTGATCGGGGAACGCGAGGTCAGCCCCAGCATTTT. Its protein is CATSDRGTRGQPQHF.